The 32 T cell receptor beta chains below were found in one sample sequenced in a study of high-grade serous ovarian cancer treatment subgroups. This table comes from immunoSEQ multiplex PCR, and its TCRdb copy is limited to in-frame clones, with some not included. The table lists some 7,000 clones, 75% to 80% of them singletons. Tumor samples were obtained before definitive surgery or chemotherapy. The sample consisted of tumor tissue. These TCRs come from a human donor with high-grade serous ovarian cancer.

The chain has TRBV7-3 and TRBJ1-6; TRBD1 agrees at 11 bases. Germline values: CDR1 SGHTA, CDR2 FQGTGA. Trimming took 2 bases from V and 10 from J; bases not matched to a gene: 7. This CDR3 region has 16 residues. In DNA, the CDR3 is TGTGCCAGCAGCTTAGTACGGGACAGGGGGTCCTCACCCCTCCACTTT. Its translation: CASSLVRDRGSSPLHF.

The chain employs TRBV9 and TRBJ2-5, with D maybe TRBD2 (6 bases). The CDR3 is made up of 14 amino acids. Trimming left V 0 bases short and J 5 bases short, with 11 bases between. The germline CDR1 and CDR2 sequences are SGDLS and YYNGEE. The CDR3 here is CASSVEASDETQYF. Here the CDR3 DNA reads TGTGCCAGCAGCGTAGAGGCTAGCGACGAGACCCAGTACTTC.

This clone showed up just once. This chain links TRBV9 with TRBJ1-2; TRBD1 aligns across 8 bases. There are 15 residues in the CDR3. After removal of 0 bases from V and 8 bases from J, the junction contained 9 bases not matched to a gene. Looked up from germline, CDR1 is SGDLS and CDR2 is YYNGEE. The CDR3 sequence: CASSVGAGGAGGYTF. In DNA form, the CDR3 reads TGTGCCAGCAGCGTAGGGGCAGGGGGCGCCGGCGGCTACACCTTC.

This CDR3 is CASSLPATYEQYF. DNA of the CDR3: TGTGCCAGCAGCTTACCAGCTACCTACGAGCAGTACTTC. The chain carries TRBV7-2 and TRBJ2-7, with D uncertain. Trimming removed 2 bases from V and 2 bases from J, with 7 bases in between. Germline CDR1 is SGHTA and CDR2 is FQGNSA. The CDR3 has 13 amino acids.

This chain uses TRBV2 with TRBJ1-5; tentative D call: TRBD1 (6 bases). V was shortened by 2 bases and J by 3 bases, with 14 bases between the two germline ends. The germline V gene encodes CDR1 SNHLY and CDR2 FYNNEI. The CDR3 loop spans 16 amino acids. DNA of the CDR3: TGTGCCAGCAGTGAAATATGGGGGGCTTACAATCAGCCCCAGCATTTT. Protein: CASSEIWGAYNQPQHF.

The chain carries TRBV4-3 and TRBJ1-2, with D perhaps matching TRBD1 (5 bases). Trimming pared 0 bases from V and 6 bases from J, leaving 14 bases between. Germline lookup yields CDR1 LGHNA and CDR2 YSLEER. CDR3 length equals 15 residues. The CDR3 nucleotides are TGCGCCAGCAGCCAAGATGAGGACAATCGGGATGGCTACACCTTC. Protein: CASSQDEDNRDGYTF.

This clone has just one count. The rearrangement uses TRBV6-6 and TRBJ2-7, with D perhaps matching TRBD1 or TRBD2 (5 bases each). This CDR3 is 14 amino acids long. Germline V CDR1 and CDR2: MNHNY, SVGAGI (reference sequence). Between the trimmed V and J ends, which lost 0 bases and 5 bases, there was a span of 11 bases. The CDR3 coding sequence is TGTGCCAGCAGTTACTCAGAGGGGTCCCACGAGCAGTACTTC. As protein: CASSYSEGSHEQYF.

Details on this clone: This sample also contains other DNA sequences that code for the same CDR3. This chain joins TRBV19 and TRBJ2-2, with 7 bases matching TRBD1. Unmatched junction bases numbered 14, after V lost 9 bases and J lost 4 bases. This CDR3 has 16 amino acids. CDR1 is LNHDA, CDR2 SQIVND, per germline (reference sequence). As DNA, the CDR3 is TGTGCCAGCTTACATCAAACGACAGGGTCCACCGGGGAGCTGTTTTTT. It codes for CASLHQTTGSTGELFF.

The V gene is TRBV6-5, the J gene TRBJ2-7; 10 bases line up with TRBD1. The junction had 5 bases not matched to a gene; V was cut back by 5 bases and J by 4 bases. This CDR3 spans 14 amino acids. Germline assignment: CDR1 MNHEY and CDR2 SVGAGI. CDR3 in DNA: TGTGCCAGCAGTCAGGGGGGACAGGGGTACGAGCAGTACTTC. Residues: CASSQGGQGYEQYF.

The chain uses TRBV19 and TRBJ1-4, with a weak D call TRBD1 (5 bases). The CDR3 extends over 14 amino acids. The germline V and J ends were trimmed by 6 bases and 8 bases, with 16 bases remaining between them. Germline CDR1 and CDR2: LNHDA and SQIVND (reference sequence). The CDR3 DNA is TGTGCCAGTAGAAGGGACCTAGGACGGGAAAAACTGTTTTTT. Amino acid sequence: CASRRDLGREKLFF.

This chain links TRBV7-9 with TRBJ2-5, with D maybe TRBD2 (6 bases). The CDR3 has 18 residues. Per the germline V gene, CDR1 is SEHNR and CDR2 is FQNEAQ (reference sequence). Trimming shortened V by 2 bases and J by 5 bases, and 24 bases separated the two germline ends. The CDR3 region is CASSLTGSGGVPGETQYF. CDR3 coding DNA: TGTGCCAGCAGCTTAACCGGGAGTGGGGGTGTCCCCGGGGAGACCCAGTACTTC.

The chain joins TRBV11-2 to TRBJ1-2; D may be TRBD1 (6 bases). Germline V gene sequence: CDR1 SGHAT, CDR2 FQNNGV. Trimming removed 2 bases at V and 3 bases at J, with 10 bases between. The CDR3 sequence is 14 residues long. The CDR3, as DNA: TGTGCCAGCAGCTTATTGGACAGCTACTATGGCTACACCTTC. It translates to CASSLLDSYYGYTF.

This clone was seen once. The chain is built from TRBV7-9 and TRBJ2-5; 7 bases agree with TRBD2. The CDR3 has 16 amino acids. In germline, CDR1 is SEHNR, CDR2 FQNEAQ (reference sequence). The ends lost 1 base at V and 3 bases at J; junction bases unmatched: 8. CDR3 sequence reads: CASSLEVGGTEETQYF. The CDR3 DNA reads TGTGCCAGCAGCTTAGAGGTCGGGGGGACCGAAGAGACCCAGTACTTC.

The chain carries TRBV7-9 and TRBJ1-1, with 7 bases that match TRBD1. The CDR3 sequence is 15 residues long. Germline CDR1 reads SEHNR; CDR2 reads FQNEAQ (reference sequence). J gave up 5 bases and V 0 bases, and 6 bases lay outside the gene matches. This CDR3 is CASSLARQGLTEAFF. The CDR3 region has the DNA TGTGCCAGCAGCTTAGCCAGACAGGGTTTGACTGAAGCTTTCTTT.

This clone was observed a few times. V gene TRBV5-1 combines with J gene TRBJ2-5, with D tentatively TRBD1 (6 bases). Germline V CDR1 and CDR2: SGHRS, YFSETQ. The CDR3 totals 16 residues. V was shortened by 3 bases and J by 5 bases, with 20 bases between the two germline ends. CDR3 residues: CASSYRTGTLGETQYF. For the CDR3, the DNA is TGCGCCAGCAGCTACAGGACCGGGACACTGGGGGAGACCCAGTACTTC.

In this sample, this clone turned up once. The CDR3 loop is CASSLNGAGNQPQHF. The CDR3 nucleotides read TGTGCCAGCAGCTTGAACGGGGCGGGCAATCAGCCCCAGCATTTT. This chain uses TRBV5-5 with TRBJ1-5; perhaps TRBD1 as D (5 bases). This CDR3 has 15 residues. V was shortened by 1 base and J by 2 bases, with 10 bases between the two germline ends. Germline values: CDR1 SGHKS, CDR2 YYEKEE (reference sequence).

The chain combines TRBV5-1 with TRBJ2-3; 8 bases are shared with TRBD1. CDR3 length equals 16 residues. The trim removed 1 base at V and 3 bases at J, leaving 7 bases unmatched. The germline gives CDR1 SGHRS, CDR2 YFSETQ. CDR3: CASSLKTGVKTDTQYF. CDR3 sequence (DNA): TGCGCCAGCAGCTTGAAGACAGGGGTGAAGACAGATACGCAGTATTTT. The full variable domain, in which reference TRBV5-1 and TRBJ2-3 provide the parts outside the CDR3, is KAGVTQTPRYLIKTRGQQVTLSCSPISGHRSVSWYQQTPGQGLQFLFEYFSETQRNKGNFPGRFSGRQFSNSRSEMNVSTLELGDSALYLCASSLKTGVKTDTQYFGPGTRLTVL.

This clone has just a few counts. V is TRBV7-9 and J is TRBJ2-3, with a possible D match to TRBD1 (5 bases). The V gene's germline CDR1 is SEHNR and CDR2 FQNEAQ (reference sequence). CDR3 size: 15 residues. The V end was cut by 4 bases, the J end by 3 bases, with 14 bases between. CDR3 in DNA: TGTGCCAGCAGCTACGTCAGGGTAGGGACAGATACGCAGTATTTT. Encoded protein: CASSYVRVGTDTQYF.

The chain recombines TRBV7-9 with TRBJ2-1; D is possibly TRBD2 (5 bases). Per the germline V gene, CDR1 is SEHNR and CDR2 is FQNEAQ (reference sequence). The CDR3 is made up of 15 amino acids. Deletions cut 5 bases from V and 2 bases from J, with 13 bases between. The CDR3 sequence: CASSALFGTYNEQFF. CDR3 nucleotide sequence: TGTGCCAGCAGCGCCCTGTTCGGGACCTACAATGAGCAGTTCTTC.

The chain uses TRBV4-1 and TRBJ2-5; D is perhaps TRBD2 (5 bases). Trimming stripped 0 bases from V and 6 bases from J, with 11 bases between. Germline V gene lookup returns CDR1 MGHRA and CDR2 YSYEKL. The CDR3 has 14 residues. The CDR3, as DNA: TGCGCCAGCAGCCAAGAGACGGGAAGGCAGACCCAGTACTTC. Residues: CASSQETGRQTQYF.

The rearrangement links TRBV11-3 to TRBJ2-3, with a possible D match to TRBD2 (7 bases). The CDR3 runs to 16 residues. CDR1 SGHNT and CDR2 YENEEA come from the germline V gene. V lost 5 bases to trimming and J lost 2 bases, with 17 bases between them. The CDR3 loop reads CASSPQPGGSTDTQYF. The CDR3 DNA is TGTGCCAGCAGCCCCCAGCCGGGGGGCTCCACAGATACGCAGTATTTT.

The table lists this clone with a few counts. This sequence joins TRBV7-3 and TRBJ1-6, with D unresolved. Trimming shortened V by 2 bases and J by 9 bases, and 8 bases separated the two germline ends. Germline CDR1 and CDR2: SGHTA and FQGTGA. The length of the CDR3 is 13 residues. CDR3 loop: CASSLSIGSPLHF. As DNA, the CDR3 is TGTGCCAGCAGCTTATCGATCGGTTCACCCCTCCACTTT.

The V call is TRBV29-1, the J call TRBJ1-1; D remains ambiguous. V was clipped by 8 bases and J by 0 bases, with 16 bases between them. CDR1 is SQVTM and CDR2 is ANQGSEA in the germline V gene. CDR3 length: 14 amino acids. The CDR3 protein is CSSLGGRLNTEAFF. The CDR3 DNA follows: TGCAGCTCACTGGGCGGACGGTTGAACACTGAAGCTTTCTTT. Full variable domain (remainder filled in from reference TRBV29-1 and TRBJ1-1): SAVISQKPSRDICQRGTSLTIQCQVDSQVTMMFWYRQQPGQSLTLIATANQGSEATYESGFVIDKFPISRPNLTFSTLTVSNMSPEDSSIYLCSSLGGRLNTEAFFGQGTRLTVV.

V usage is TRBV2 and J usage is TRBJ1-6; no clear D gene. This CDR3 has 15 residues. Germline V CDR1 and CDR2: SNHLY, FYNNEI. V was clipped by 3 bases and J by 4 bases, with 10 bases between them. The CDR3 DNA reads TGTGCCAGCAGTGACGGCCTCGGGTATAATTCACCCCTCCACTTT. Residues: CASSDGLGYNSPLHF. Based on the CDR3 plus reference TRBV2 and TRBJ1-6, the full variable domain is EPEVTQTPSHQVTQMGQEVILRCVPISNHLYFYWYRQILGQKVEFLVSFYNNEISEKSEIFDDQFSVERPDGSNFTLKIRSTKLEDSAMYFCASSDGLGYNSPLHFGNGTRLTVT.

The V gene is TRBV9, the J gene TRBJ2-1; D perhaps matches TRBD1 (6 bases). Trimming removed 4 bases from V and 0 bases from J, with 11 bases in between. The CDR3 runs 15 residues. Looked up from germline, CDR1 is SGDLS and CDR2 is YYNGEE. The CDR3 protein is CASSLTGSSYNEQFF. The CDR3 nucleotides are TGTGCCAGCAGCCTTACAGGGAGCTCCTACAATGAGCAGTTCTTC.

This clone was picked up a small number of times. The chain carries TRBV6-1 and TRBJ1-6; 9 bases are a match to TRBD1. J gave up 8 bases and V 4 bases, and 6 bases lay outside the gene matches. Germline V gene data show CDR1 as MNHNS and CDR2 as SASEGT. This CDR3 is built from 15 residues. Here the CDR3 reads CASSGVDRGYSPLHF. The CDR3 bases are TGTGCCAGCAGTGGAGTTGACAGGGGGTATTCACCCCTCCACTTT.

This clone was observed a handful of times. CDR3 nucleotide sequence: TGTGCCACCAGCAGAGAACTGAACACTGAAGCTTTCTTT. Encoded protein: CATSRELNTEAFF. The chain carries TRBV15 and TRBJ1-1, with unresolved D. There are 13 residues in the CDR3. Germline lookup yields CDR1 LNHNV and CDR2 YYDKDF (reference sequence). Trimming stripped 0 bases from V and 0 bases from J, with 2 bases between.

The chain couples TRBV2 to TRBJ1-4; D is possibly TRBD1 (6 bases). Germline CDR1 reads SNHLY; CDR2 reads FYNNEI. V shed 7 bases and J shed 8 bases, with 14 bases lying between them. CDR3 length: 13 amino acids. The CDR3 here is CASIRGVGEKLFF. The CDR3 coding sequence is TGTGCCAGCATCAGGGGCGTCGGGGAAAAACTGTTTTTT. Filled out from reference TRBV2 and TRBJ1-4, the complete variable domain reads EPEVTQTPSHQVTQMGQEVILRCVPISNHLYFYWYRQILGQKVEFLVSFYNNEISEKSEIFDDQFSVERPDGSNFTLKIRSTKLEDSAMYFCASIRGVGEKLFFGSGTQLSVL.

The chain employs TRBV6-5 and TRBJ2-7; possible D gene TRBD2, 5 bases. There are 14 residues in the CDR3. CDR1 is MNHEY and CDR2 is SVGAGI in the germline V gene. The V and J ends lost 5 bases and 0 bases respectively, with 11 bases between them. The CDR3 region has the DNA TGTGCCAGCAGTCCCCGGGGAGCCTCCTACGAGCAGTACTTC. This codes for CASSPRGASYEQYF.

The V and J genes are TRBV9 and TRBJ2-3; no reliable D call. The germline gives CDR1 SGDLS, CDR2 YYNGEE. CDR3 size: 12 residues. Trimming left V 3 bases short and J 7 bases short, with 9 bases between. CDR3 DNA sequence: TGTGCCAGCAGCGCCCAACCCAATACGCAGTATTTT. Protein product: CASSAQPNTQYF.

This chain links TRBV19 with TRBJ2-3; 8 bases are a match to TRBD2. Germline CDR1 reads LNHDA; CDR2 reads SQIVND (reference sequence). This CDR3 region has 16 residues. V lost 5 bases to trimming and J lost 4 bases; unmatched junction nucleotides: 11. The CDR3 sequence: CASSPRHSGGPDTQYF. The CDR3 DNA reads TGTGCCAGTAGTCCCCGGCACAGCGGGGGCCCAGATACGCAGTATTTT.

The count of this clone is one. V is TRBV16 and J is TRBJ1-3, with TRBD1 identical over 8 bases. V was clipped by 1 base and J by 6 bases; unmatched bases: 8. Per the germline V gene, CDR1 is KGHSY and CDR2 is FQNENV. The CDR3 spans 16 residues. Written as DNA, the CDR3 is TGTGCCAGCAGCCAATTCCAGGGGGCGAGAAAAAACACCATATATTTT. It translates to CASSQFQGARKNTIYF.